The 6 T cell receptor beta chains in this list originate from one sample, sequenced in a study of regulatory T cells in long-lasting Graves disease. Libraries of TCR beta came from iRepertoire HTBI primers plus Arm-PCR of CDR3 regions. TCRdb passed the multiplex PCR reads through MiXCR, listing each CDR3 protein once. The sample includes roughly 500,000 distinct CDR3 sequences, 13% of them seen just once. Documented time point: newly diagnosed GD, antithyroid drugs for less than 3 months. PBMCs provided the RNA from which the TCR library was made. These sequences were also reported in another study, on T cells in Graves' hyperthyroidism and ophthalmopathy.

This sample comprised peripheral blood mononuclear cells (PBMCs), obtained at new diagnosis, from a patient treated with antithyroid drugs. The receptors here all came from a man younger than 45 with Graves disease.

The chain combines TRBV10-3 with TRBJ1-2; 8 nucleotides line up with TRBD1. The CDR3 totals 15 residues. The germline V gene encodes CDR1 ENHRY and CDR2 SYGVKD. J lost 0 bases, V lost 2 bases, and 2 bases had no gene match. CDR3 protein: CAISEQDRANYGYTF. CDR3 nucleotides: TGTGCCATCAGTGAGCAGGACAGGGCTAACTATGGCTACACCTTC.

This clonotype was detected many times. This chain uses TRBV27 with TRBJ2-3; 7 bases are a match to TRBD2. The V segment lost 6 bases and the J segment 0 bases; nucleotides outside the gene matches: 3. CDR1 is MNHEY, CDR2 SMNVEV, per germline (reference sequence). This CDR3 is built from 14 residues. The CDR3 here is CASRAGPSTDTQYF. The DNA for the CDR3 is TGTGCCAGCAGAGCGGGGCCTAGCACAGATACGCAGTATTTT.

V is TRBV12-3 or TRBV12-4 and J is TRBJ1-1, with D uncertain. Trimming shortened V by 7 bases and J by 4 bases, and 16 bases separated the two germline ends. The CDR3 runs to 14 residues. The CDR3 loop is CASTPSVVGTEAFF. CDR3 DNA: TGTGCCAGCACCCCTTCTGTTGTGGGCACTGAAGCTTTCTTT.

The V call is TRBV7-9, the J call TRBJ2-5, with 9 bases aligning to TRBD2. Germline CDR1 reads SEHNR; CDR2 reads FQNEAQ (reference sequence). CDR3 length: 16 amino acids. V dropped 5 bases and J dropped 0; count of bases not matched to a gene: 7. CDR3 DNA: TGTGCCAGCAGCGTCCGGGCGGGAGGGAACCAAGAGACCCAGTACTTC. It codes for CASSVRAGGNQETQYF.

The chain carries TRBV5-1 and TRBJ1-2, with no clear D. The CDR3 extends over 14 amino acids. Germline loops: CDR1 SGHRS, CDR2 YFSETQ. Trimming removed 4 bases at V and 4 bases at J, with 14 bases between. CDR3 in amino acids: CASSLQTTSYGYTF. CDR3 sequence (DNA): TGCGCCAGCAGCCTACAAACTACCTCCTATGGCTACACCTTC.

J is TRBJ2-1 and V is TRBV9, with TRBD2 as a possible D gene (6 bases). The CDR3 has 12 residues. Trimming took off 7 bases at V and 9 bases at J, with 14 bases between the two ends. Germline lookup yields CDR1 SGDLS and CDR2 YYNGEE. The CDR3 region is CASGGPTREQFF. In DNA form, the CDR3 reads TGTGCCAGCGGAGGGCCAACACGTGAGCAGTTCTTC.